This T cell receptor beta chain was sequenced in a study of cytomegalovirus exposure and HLA in healthy donors. PCR employed 60 Vbeta and 13 Jbeta primers. Some clones are missing from TCRdb's copy, which holds only in-frame ones; the method was immunoSEQ multiplex PCR. The repertoire shows just over 150,000 clones; the top ten hold 2% to 2.5%. About this clone: Its antigen is as yet unknown.

Germline V CDR1 and CDR2: SGHAT, FQNNGV. V was pared by 2 bases and J by 5 bases, with 0 bases of the junction left unmatched. The CDR3 is 13 residues long. Study findings and constraints: CMV serostatus stood as the only immune exposure information on hand.

Unrecorded immune exposure was likely among donors, who were nominally healthy when sampled. The material sequenced was PBMCs. This chain joins TRBV11-2 and TRBJ1-5; 7 bases are a match to TRBD1. The clonotype comes from a man younger than 45 in good health and CMV-seronegative. This CDR3 reads CASSLQGDQPQHF. The CDR3 region has the DNA TGTGCCAGCAGCTTACAGGGGGATCAGCCCCAGCATTTT.